These 30 T cell receptor beta chains originate from one sample sequenced in a study of blood T cell repertoires in COVID-19. Using immunoSEQ multiplex PCR, the repertoire was profiled, and TCRdb retains in-frame clones only, with some absent. The sample shows about 90,000 clones, around 88% of them seen only once. The sample taken for sequencing was peripheral blood. These receptors all come from a man in his 60s with acute or convalescent COVID-19.

J is TRBJ1-5 and V is TRBV19; 7 bases map to TRBD1. V lost 6 bases, J lost 1 base, and 12 bases stayed unmatched. This CDR3 is 17 amino acids long. Germline values: CDR1 LNHDA, CDR2 SQIVND (reference sequence). CDR3 bases: TGTGCCAGTAGAGAGACAGGGAATTTGAGGAGCAATCAGCCCCAGCATTTT. It codes for CASRETGNLRSNQPQHF. The complete variable domain, with remaining parts taken from reference TRBV19 and TRBJ1-5, reads DGGITQSPKYLFRKEGQNVTLSCEQNLNHDAMYWYRQDPGQGLRLIYYSQIVNDFQKGDIAEGYSVSREKKESFPLTVTSAQKNPTAFYLCASRETGNLRSNQPQHFGDGTRLSIL.

This chain links TRBV29-1 with TRBJ2-7; no clear D. The germline CDR1 and CDR2 sequences are SQVTM and ANQGSEA. Trimming cost V 3 bases and J 3 bases, with 12 bases left between them. The CDR3 contains 13 residues. The CDR3 DNA follows: TGCAGCGTTGAGGAACAGCCCGTCTACGAGCAGTACTTC. Translating it yields CSVEEQPVYEQYF.

The chain employs TRBV19 and TRBJ2-7; D might be TRBD2 (5 bases). The CDR3 has 18 amino acids. The germline CDR1 and CDR2 sequences are LNHDA and SQIVND (reference sequence). The germline V and J ends were trimmed by 1 base and 0 bases, with 19 bases remaining between them. The CDR3 DNA follows: TGTGCCAGTAGTATAGGAGCCCTTGGACGAACTAGCTCCTACGAGCAGTACTTC. Translation gives CASSIGALGRTSSYEQYF.

V is TRBV24-1 and J is TRBJ2-3; 10 bases match TRBD1. The germline CDR1 and CDR2 sequences are KGHDR and SFDVKD. The CDR3 totals 16 residues. The J segment lost 6 bases and the V segment lost 5 bases, leaving 10 bases of the junction unmatched. The CDR3 region has the DNA TGTGCCACCAGTGGCCGCCGGGACAGGGGTACGGATACGCAGTATTTT. As protein: CATSGRRDRGTDTQYF.

The chain couples TRBV29-1 to TRBJ2-7; a possible D gene is TRBD1 (6 bases). Looked up from germline, CDR1 is SQVTM and CDR2 is ANQGSEA. The CDR3 loop spans 12 amino acids. Trimming took off 4 bases at V and 2 bases at J, with 9 bases between the two ends. The DNA of the CDR3 is TGCAGCGTTGTCGAGGGGGCCTACGAGCAGTACTTC. Translation: CSVVEGAYEQYF.

CDR3: CASSYDRGGTGELFF. CDR3 nucleotides: TGTGCCAGCAGTTATGACAGGGGGGGCACCGGGGAGCTGTTTTTT. The gene calls are TRBV7-8 and TRBJ2-2; 9 positions match TRBD1. This CDR3 spans 15 amino acids. After removal of 6 bases from V and 4 bases from J, the junction contained 6 bases not matched to a gene. The germline gives CDR1 SGHVS, CDR2 FQNEAQ.

V gene TRBV7-8 combines with J gene TRBJ2-7, with D possibly TRBD1 on 5 matching bases. CDR1 SGHVS and CDR2 FQNEAQ come from the germline V gene. The V end lost 5 bases, the J end lost 2 bases, and 10 bases lay between the germline ends. The CDR3 is 13 amino acids. The CDR3 DNA sequence: TGTGCCAGCAGCCCTGGCAGGGCCTACGAGCAGTACTTC. Translation: CASSPGRAYEQYF.

This chain uses TRBV27 with TRBJ1-4; D ambiguous. This CDR3 is built from 14 residues. The germline CDR1 and CDR2 sequences are MNHEY and SMNVEV (reference sequence). V lost 2 bases to trimming and J lost 7 bases, with 11 bases between them. In nucleotides, the CDR3 is TGTGCCAGCAGTTTAGGAGTCCAGAGTGAAAAACTGTTTTTT. Translation: CASSLGVQSEKLFF.

The rearrangement joins TRBV19 to TRBJ2-5, with 12 positions matching TRBD2. V lost 5 bases and J lost 4; bases outside the gene matches: 11. Germline V gene sequence: CDR1 LNHDA, CDR2 SQIVND (reference sequence). The CDR3 loop spans 17 amino acids. The chain's CDR3 is CASSLVVTTSGGETQYF. In DNA form, the CDR3 reads TGTGCCAGTAGTTTAGTGGTAACGACTAGCGGGGGAGAGACCCAGTACTTC.

V usage is TRBV15 and J usage is TRBJ2-5; tentatively, D is TRBD1 (5 bases). Trimming removed 0 bases from V and 0 bases from J, with 20 bases in between. CDR3 length: 19 residues. Germline V gives CDR1 LNHNV, CDR2 YYDKDF (reference sequence). CDR3 coding DNA: TGTGCCACCAGCAGAGACGGACAAGCACCAATATCGTACCAAGAGACCCAGTACTTC. It encodes CATSRDGQAPISYQETQYF.

This clone was counted a few times. The V call is TRBV5-4, the J call TRBJ1-2; D gene unclear. V shed 0 bases and J shed 7 bases, with 16 bases lying between them. This CDR3 region has 15 residues. Per the germline V gene, CDR1 is SGHNT and CDR2 is YYREEE (reference sequence). The CDR3 sequence: CASSLAGRREVGYTF. For the CDR3, the DNA is TGTGCCAGCAGCTTGGCGGGTAGGAGGGAGGTTGGCTACACCTTC.

V is TRBV6-5 and J is TRBJ1-1; 7 bases map to TRBD1. The CDR3 totals 15 residues. V was clipped by 1 base and J by 5 bases; unmatched bases: 7. Germline CDR1 MNHEY, CDR2 SVGAGI. CDR3 DNA sequence: TGTGCCAGCAGTTACTATGGGCCGGGACAGACTGAAGCTTTCTTT. Protein sequence: CASSYYGPGQTEAFF.

This clone was seen once. V usage is TRBV5-1 and J usage is TRBJ2-1; the match to TRBD2 covers 12 bases. The length of the CDR3 is 15 residues. Germline lookup yields CDR1 SGHRS and CDR2 YFSETQ. V dropped 4 bases and J dropped 4; count of bases not matched to a gene: 3. The CDR3 sequence is CASSTTSGRYNEQFF. In DNA form, the CDR3 reads TGCGCCAGCAGCACGACTAGCGGGAGATACAATGAGCAGTTCTTC.

The genes are TRBV7-9 and TRBJ2-7; perhaps TRBD2 as D (6 bases). The CDR3 sequence is 13 residues long. The ends were cut back, 3 bases at V and 6 bases at J, with 12 bases in the middle. Germline V gene sequence: CDR1 SEHNR, CDR2 FQNEAQ (reference sequence). This chain's CDR3 is CASSFGSGREQYF. The CDR3 nucleotides are TGTGCCAGCAGCTTTGGGAGCGGGCGCGAGCAGTACTTC.

This chain links TRBV2 with TRBJ2-3; TRBD2 aligns across 13 bases. The J segment lost 4 bases and the V segment lost 11 bases, leaving 12 bases of the junction unmatched. The CDR3 is 16 residues long. Germline lookup yields CDR1 SNHLY and CDR2 FYNNEI. This CDR3 is CALGTGLAGESDTQYF. Written as DNA, the CDR3 is TGTGCCCTAGGAACCGGACTAGCGGGAGAGTCAGATACGCAGTATTTT.

The V and J genes are TRBV7-3 and TRBJ1-5; 7 positions agree with TRBD1. CDR3 length: 15 amino acids. V lost 5 bases to trimming and J lost 0 bases; unmatched junction nucleotides: 4. Germline lookup yields CDR1 SGHTA and CDR2 FQGTGA. The CDR3 is CASSPTGDSNQPQHF. In nucleotides, the CDR3 is TGTGCCAGCAGCCCAACAGGGGATAGCAATCAGCCCCAGCATTTT.

The chain is built from TRBV6-5 and TRBJ2-3; 8 positions match TRBD1. In germline, CDR1 is MNHEY, CDR2 SVGAGI. The CDR3 runs 15 residues. V trimming: 5 bases; J trimming: 2 bases; junction bases outside the gene matches: 6. CDR3 protein: CASSKTGGITDTQYF. CDR3 nucleotide sequence: TGTGCCAGCAGTAAAACAGGGGGTATCACAGATACGCAGTATTTT.

This clone was found once. The chain links TRBV28 to TRBJ2-1; D is possibly TRBD1 (5 bases). CDR3 length equals 15 residues. V dropped 5 bases and J dropped 4 bases, with 15 bases sitting between them. Germline loops: CDR1 MDHEN, CDR2 SYDVKM. This chain's CDR3 is CASSATALLYNEQFF. For the CDR3, the DNA is TGTGCCAGCAGTGCGACAGCTCTCCTTTACAATGAGCAGTTCTTC.

The chain links TRBV27 to TRBJ2-1; 10 bases fit TRBD2. CDR1 and CDR2 (germline): MNHEY, SMNVEV (reference sequence). Losses at the gene ends were 1 base for V and 6 bases for J; bases not matched to a gene: 6. This CDR3 contains 16 residues. The CDR3 reads CASSLWSSGRSNEQFF. The CDR3, as DNA: TGTGCCAGCAGTTTATGGAGTAGCGGGAGGAGCAATGAGCAGTTCTTC.

The rearrangement uses TRBV5-4 and TRBJ2-5; 11 bases agree with TRBD2. This CDR3 comprises 15 residues. Germline V lookup: CDR1 SGHNT, CDR2 YYREEE (reference sequence). J was trimmed by 4 bases and V by 1 base; bases with no gene match: 3. The CDR3 nucleotides are TGTGCCAGCAGCTTGTTAGCGGGAGGGCGAGAGACCCAGTACTTC. Translated, it gives CASSLLAGGRETQYF.

CDR3 coding DNA: TGTGCCAGCAGCGGGGACAAAAATGAGCAGTTCTTC. It codes for CASSGDKNEQFF. The gene calls are TRBV11-3 and TRBJ2-1; tentatively, D is TRBD1 (6 bases). The CDR3 is 12 amino acids. Trimming pared 5 bases from V and 7 bases from J, leaving 9 bases between. In germline, CDR1 is SGHNT, CDR2 YENEEA.

The count of this clone is one. The chain joins TRBV19 to TRBJ2-3; tentative D call: TRBD2 (6 bases). The CDR3 runs to 15 residues. The ends were cut back, 5 bases at V and 2 bases at J, with 14 bases in the middle. CDR1 is LNHDA, CDR2 SQIVND, per germline (reference sequence). CDR3 DNA sequence: TGTGCCAGTAGTCTACTAGCTGCCGTCACAGATACGCAGTATTTT. Translated, it gives CASSLLAAVTDTQYF. The variable domain in full, completed from reference TRBV19 and TRBJ2-3, reads DGGITQSPKYLFRKEGQNVTLSCEQNLNHDAMYWYRQDPGQGLRLIYYSQIVNDFQKGDIAEGYSVSREKKESFPLTVTSAQKNPTAFYLCASSLLAAVTDTQYFGPGTRLTVL.

Points on this clone: Other DNA sequences in this specimen translate into the identical CDR3. V gene TRBV9 combines with J gene TRBJ2-2; 11 bases fit TRBD2. The ends lost 1 base at V and 3 bases at J; junction bases unmatched: 5. Germline V CDR1 and CDR2: SGDLS, YYNGEE. The CDR3 runs 17 residues. The CDR3 DNA sequence: TGTGCCAGCAGCGTAATAGCGGGAGGGCCGGACACCGGGGAGCTGTTTTTT. This codes for CASSVIAGGPDTGELFF.

This clone was seen once. This chain links TRBV10-3 with TRBJ2-2; 9 nucleotides line up with TRBD2. Germline V gives CDR1 ENHRY, CDR2 SYGVKD. After removal of 6 bases from V and 1 base from J, the junction contained 3 bases not matched to a gene. The CDR3 runs to 15 residues. CDR3 sequence (DNA): TGTGCCATCAGCCCGCGGGAGGGGAACACCGGGGAGCTGTTTTTT. Amino acid sequence: CAISPREGNTGELFF.

This chain connects TRBV6-6 to TRBJ1-1; D perhaps matches TRBD1 (6 bases). The V gene's germline CDR1 is MNHNY and CDR2 SVGAGI (reference sequence). The CDR3 is made up of 16 amino acids. Between the trimmed V and J ends, which lost 0 bases and 7 bases, there was a span of 18 bases. The CDR3 bases are TGTGCCAGCAGTTACTCCCGGACAGCCTTGGGCGATGAAGCTTTCTTT. It encodes CASSYSRTALGDEAFF.

V gene TRBV27 combines with J gene TRBJ2-7; possible D gene TRBD1, 5 bases. Trimming took 2 bases from V and 0 from J, leaving 11 bases between them. Germline V CDR1 and CDR2: MNHEY, SMNVEV (reference sequence). The CDR3 is 15 residues long. The CDR3 coding sequence is TGTGCCAGCAGTTTAGAAGGCAGGGCCTCCTACGAGCAGTACTTC. Its translation: CASSLEGRASYEQYF.

This chain links TRBV6-1 with TRBJ2-7; 12 bases line up with TRBD2. V was pared by 3 bases and J by 4 bases, with 13 bases of the junction left unmatched. This CDR3 contains 18 residues. From germline, CDR1 is MNHNS and CDR2 SASEGT. The CDR3 here is CASSERLAGETGVYEQYF. In DNA, the CDR3 is TGTGCCAGCAGTGAGCGACTAGCGGGAGAAACTGGCGTTTACGAGCAGTACTTC.

The chain has TRBV11-2 and TRBJ2-3, with 7 bases aligning to TRBD2. The germline CDR1 and CDR2 sequences are SGHAT and FQNNGV. V dropped 3 bases and J dropped 3; count of bases not matched to a gene: 9. The CDR3 loop spans 16 amino acids. The CDR3, as DNA: TGTGCCAGCAGCTTTTCCGGGGTGGGAGGGACAGATACGCAGTATTTT. Translation: CASSFSGVGGTDTQYF.

This clone was seen just once. This chain uses TRBV7-2 with TRBJ2-1; a weak D match, TRBD2 (6 bases). The V gene lost 1 base and the J gene lost 5 bases, with 9 bases spanning the gap. Germline CDR1 reads SGHTA; CDR2 reads FQGNSA. This CDR3 has 14 amino acids. CDR3 bases: TGTGCCAGCAGCTTAGACGGGAGCCACAATGAGCAGTTCTTC. Amino acid sequence: CASSLDGSHNEQFF.

This CDR3 reads CATSRDPVGNQGSPLHF. The CDR3 bases are TGTGCCACCAGCAGAGATCCTGTGGGGAATCAGGGCTCACCCCTCCACTTT. The V gene is TRBV15, the J gene TRBJ1-6, with D possibly TRBD1 on 5 matching bases. The germline V and J ends were trimmed by 0 bases and 10 bases, with 19 bases remaining between them. The V gene's germline CDR1 is LNHNV and CDR2 YYDKDF (reference sequence). This CDR3 contains 17 residues.